These 12 T cell receptor beta chains were all obtained from the same sample, sequenced in a study of blood T cell repertoires in COVID-19. Method: immunoSEQ multiplex PCR; TCRdb's copy keeps in-frame clones and lacks some. The sample holds over 250,000 clones, over 85% seen once. The material sequenced was PBMCs or T cells enriched from blood (not recorded which). The source is a man aged 60-69 years who had recovered from COVID-19.

The rearrangement joins TRBV15 to TRBJ2-7; 11 bases match TRBD2. Germline trimming cut 0 bases from V and 4 bases from J; bases unmatched to any gene: 2. The CDR3 runs 15 residues. Germline lookup yields CDR1 LNHNV and CDR2 YYDKDF (reference sequence). In DNA, the CDR3 is TGTGCCACCAGCAGAGAGCTAGCGGGGGGTTACGAGCAGTACTTC. It encodes CATSRELAGGYEQYF.

The chain links TRBV5-4 to TRBJ1-1; 10 bases align to TRBD1. V lost 3 bases to trimming and J lost 11 bases; unmatched junction nucleotides: 10. Germline V gene lookup returns CDR1 SGHNT and CDR2 YYREEE (reference sequence). The CDR3 runs to 14 residues. The CDR3 nucleotides read TGTGCCAGCAGCTCCGGGACAGGGGCCTCGTCGGCTTTCTTT. Amino acids: CASSSGTGASSAFF.

The V and J genes are TRBV7-9 and TRBJ2-2; TRBD2 aligns across 11 bases. The length of the CDR3 is 16 residues. The J segment lost 3 bases and the V segment lost 7 bases, leaving 7 bases of the junction unmatched. CDR1 SEHNR and CDR2 FQNEAQ come from the germline V gene (reference sequence). The CDR3 is CASTLGLADHTGELFF. The CDR3 coding sequence is TGTGCCAGCACCCTGGGACTAGCGGACCACACCGGGGAGCTGTTTTTT.

The gene calls are TRBV12-3 or TRBV12-4 and TRBJ2-1; D is possibly TRBD2 (6 bases). V was trimmed by 3 bases and J by 12 bases, leaving 12 bases between them. There are 12 residues in the CDR3. This CDR3 reads CASSLSVGGQFF. The DNA for the CDR3 is TGTGCCAGCAGTTTGAGCGTGGGGGGGCAGTTCTTC.

V usage is TRBV24-1 and J usage is TRBJ2-7; D might be TRBD2 (5 bases). Germline CDR1 KGHDR, CDR2 SFDVKD. Trimming left V 3 bases short and J 7 bases short, with 9 bases between. This CDR3 contains 12 residues. The CDR3 bases are TGTGCCACCAGTGATCAGTCGGGGGAGCAGTACTTC. Its protein product is CATSDQSGEQYF.

This clone was seen just once. The CDR3, as DNA: TGTGCCAGCAGTGAACAAACAGGGTCGGCTGAAAAACTGTTTTTT. Translated: CASSEQTGSAEKLFF. V and J are TRBV25-1 and TRBJ1-4; the D gene is possibly TRBD1 (6 bases). Germline lookup yields CDR1 MGHDK and CDR2 SYGVNS. The V end lost 2 bases, the J end lost 7 bases, and 14 bases lay between the germline ends. This CDR3 has 15 residues. Full variable domain (outside the CDR3, taken from reference TRBV25-1 and TRBJ1-4): EADIYQTPRYLVIGTGKKITLECSQTMGHDKMYWYQQDPGMELHLIHYSYGVNSTEKGDLSSESTVSRIRTEHFPLTLESARPSHTSQYLCASSEQTGSAEKLFFGSGTQLSVL.

This sequence joins TRBV7-9 and TRBJ1-1, with 7 positions matching TRBD1. Germline lookup yields CDR1 SEHNR and CDR2 FQNEAQ (reference sequence). The CDR3 contains 13 residues. The V and J ends lost 5 bases and 12 bases, in that order; junction bases with no gene match: 12. This CDR3 reads CASSETGFLETFF. CDR3 sequence (DNA): TGTGCCAGCAGCGAGACAGGGTTCCTTGAGACTTTCTTT.

The J gene is TRBJ2-7, the V gene TRBV27; D is possibly TRBD1 (6 bases). This CDR3 has 15 residues. Trimming took 0 bases from V and 1 from J, leaving 10 bases between them. Per the germline V gene, CDR1 is MNHEY and CDR2 is SMNVEV (reference sequence). Here the CDR3 reads CASSLSVTGSYEQYF. The CDR3 DNA reads TGTGCCAGCAGTTTATCGGTAACAGGGTCCTACGAGCAGTACTTC.

This clone was detected only once. The genes are TRBV12-3 or TRBV12-4 and TRBJ2-5, with D possibly TRBD2 on 5 matching bases. The CDR3 consists of 13 residues. V dropped 6 bases and J dropped 6 bases, with 14 bases sitting between them. The CDR3 nucleotides are TGTGCCAGCAGCCGGGCGGGCCAGAAGACCCAGTACTTC. This translates into CASSRAGQKTQYF.

The CDR3 spells CSVGSVPPNYGYTF. The DNA for the CDR3 is TGCAGCGTTGGGTCAGTCCCCCCTAACTATGGCTACACCTTC. The rearrangement uses TRBV29-1 and TRBJ1-2; D call uncertain. This CDR3 has 14 residues. Germline values: CDR1 SQVTM, CDR2 ANQGSEA. V was cut by 4 bases and J by 0 bases, with 12 bases left in between. Supplemented by reference TRBV29-1 and TRBJ1-2, the full variable domain reads SAVISQKPSRDICQRGTSLTIQCQVDSQVTMMFWYRQQPGQSLTLIATANQGSEATYESGFVIDKFPISRPNLTFSTLTVSNMSPEDSSIYLCSVGSVPPNYGYTFGSGTRLTVV.

The V gene is TRBV9, the J gene TRBJ2-3, with 10 bases lining up with TRBD2. CDR3 length equals 15 residues. V gave up 4 bases and J gave up 5 bases; unmatched junction bases: 7. CDR1 is SGDLS, CDR2 YYNGEE, per germline. In DNA, the CDR3 is TGTGCCAGCAGCAGAGGAGAGCGGGGGGGAGATACGCAGTATTTT. This gives the protein CASSRGERGGDTQYF.

The chain joins TRBV19 to TRBJ1-2, with TRBD1 matching 8 bases. The CDR3 contains 15 residues. The germline CDR1 and CDR2 sequences are LNHDA and SQIVND (reference sequence). V was clipped by 6 bases and J by 4 bases; unmatched bases: 10. The CDR3 DNA reads TGTGCCAGTAGCCTCGGGACAGGCAGCCTCTATGGCTACACCTTC. Protein product: CASSLGTGSLYGYTF. Based on the CDR3 plus reference TRBV19 and TRBJ1-2, the full variable domain is DGGITQSPKYLFRKEGQNVTLSCEQNLNHDAMYWYRQDPGQGLRLIYYSQIVNDFQKGDIAEGYSVSREKKESFPLTVTSAQKNPTAFYLCASSLGTGSLYGYTFGSGTRLTVV.